Following are 20 T cell receptor beta chains from one sample sequenced in a study of T cell repertoires and HLA-DP antigens. These receptors' targets are unknown. Sequenced by immunoSEQ multiplex PCR; TCRdb stores in-frame clones only, minus some. The table shows over 100,000 clones, with around 92% occurring only once. The sample taken for sequencing was CD4+ T cells from PBMCs. These receptors all stem from a woman between 18 and 30 years old in good health and CMV-seronegative.

The rearrangement joins TRBV6-6 to TRBJ1-4, with D maybe TRBD1 (5 bases). Germline V lookup: CDR1 MNHNY, CDR2 SVGAGI (reference sequence). With 2 bases removed from V and 4 bases from J, the gap between germline ends came to 14 bases. The length of the CDR3 is 16 residues. CDR3 nucleotide sequence: TGTGCCAGCAGTTACAACAGGCGTCAAATTAATGAAAAACTGTTTTTT. It specifies CASSYNRRQINEKLFF.

The rearrangement links TRBV5-4 to TRBJ2-1; tentatively, D is TRBD1 (5 bases). The germline V and J ends were trimmed by 0 bases and 2 bases, with 18 bases remaining between them. CDR1 and CDR2 from the germline V gene are SGHNT and YYREEE (reference sequence). The CDR3 spans 18 residues. The CDR3 spells CASSLEAIVTEAYNEQFF. The CDR3 nucleotides are TGTGCCAGCAGCTTGGAGGCTATCGTGACAGAAGCCTACAATGAGCAGTTCTTC.

For the CDR3, the DNA is TGCGCCAGCAGCCTCCGGACTAGCGGGGAGCTAAACACCGGGGAGCTGTTTTTT. Protein sequence: CASSLRTSGELNTGELFF. This chain links TRBV4-1 with TRBJ2-2, with 12 bases identical to TRBD2. Germline assignment: CDR1 MGHRA and CDR2 YSYEKL. J was trimmed by 2 bases and V by 4 bases; bases with no gene match: 8. This CDR3 spans 18 amino acids.

The chain employs TRBV11-2 and TRBJ1-6; 9 positions agree with TRBD1. Germline assignment: CDR1 SGHAT and CDR2 FQNNGV. The trim removed 2 bases at V and 8 bases at J, leaving 4 bases unmatched. The CDR3 has 15 amino acids. The CDR3 loop reads CASSLTGQGDSPLHF. The CDR3 coding sequence is TGTGCCAGCAGCTTAACGGGACAGGGAGATTCACCCCTCCACTTT. The variable domain in full, with the rest retrieved from reference TRBV11-2 and TRBJ1-6, is EAGVAQSPRYKIIEKRQSVAFWCNPISGHATLYWYQQILGQGPKLLIQFQNNGVVDDSQLPKDRFSAERLKGVDSTLKIQPAKLEDSAVYLCASSLTGQGDSPLHFGNGTRLTVT.

The chain recombines TRBV7-2 with TRBJ1-4, with D hard to call. Trimming took off 4 bases at V and 7 bases at J, with 16 bases between the two ends. Germline V gives CDR1 SGHTA, CDR2 FQGNSA. The CDR3 consists of 15 residues. CDR3 coding DNA: TGTGCCAGCAGCTCAAGCGTAGGGTCGGGTGAAAAACTGTTTTTT. The encoded protein is CASSSSVGSGEKLFF.

The rearrangement joins TRBV5-1 to TRBJ2-4; D is possibly TRBD2 (6 bases). CDR1 is SGHRS and CDR2 is YFSETQ in the germline V gene. The CDR3 is 16 amino acids. V was cut by 0 bases and J by 2 bases, with 12 bases left in between. CDR3 nucleotides: TGCGCCAGCAGCTTGGAGGGAGGACTAACCAAAAACATTCAGTACTTC. This gives the protein CASSLEGGLTKNIQYF.

The rearrangement joins TRBV2 to TRBJ2-7; 8 bases match TRBD2. Germline values: CDR1 SNHLY, CDR2 FYNNEI. This CDR3 contains 14 residues. Trimming took 6 bases from V and 4 from J; bases not matched to a gene: 8. The CDR3 loop reads CASRPSGGPYEQYF. CDR3 bases: TGTGCCAGCAGACCCAGCGGGGGCCCGTACGAGCAGTACTTC.

This chain joins TRBV10-3 and TRBJ1-2, with D possibly being TRBD1 (6 bases). This CDR3 comprises 15 residues. V was cut by 4 bases and J by 5 bases, with 17 bases left in between. Germline V gene lookup returns CDR1 ENHRY and CDR2 SYGVKD. CDR3 in amino acids: CAISVSEGGSYGYTF. Written as DNA, the CDR3 is TGTGCCATCAGTGTTTCTGAGGGGGGTTCATATGGCTACACCTTC.

V gene TRBV18 combines with J gene TRBJ2-7; 15 bases fit TRBD2. Germline V CDR1 and CDR2: KGHSH, LQKENI. J lost 7 bases, V lost 5 bases, and 6 bases had no gene match. There are 15 residues in the CDR3. CDR3 in amino acids: CASSGLAGGPREQYF. The CDR3 coding sequence is TGTGCCAGCTCAGGACTAGCGGGAGGGCCTAGGGAGCAGTACTTC.

The chain employs TRBV5-1 and TRBJ2-7; D unresolved. Trimming pared 2 bases from V and 2 bases from J, leaving 11 bases between. The CDR3 covers 14 residues. From germline, CDR1 is SGHRS and CDR2 YFSETQ. The CDR3 DNA reads as TGCGCCAGCAGCTTCGAACGGTGGACCTACGAGCAGTACTTC. Its translation: CASSFERWTYEQYF.

This chain links TRBV2 with TRBJ2-5, with D maybe TRBD2 (7 bases). The V end was cut by 3 bases, the J end by 3 bases, with 14 bases between. The CDR3 is 15 amino acids. Germline loops: CDR1 SNHLY, CDR2 FYNNEI. The CDR3 coding sequence is TGTGCCAGCAGTGAGGAAAGGGGGAGGGAAGAGACCCAGTACTTC. Its protein product is CASSEERGREETQYF. Full variable domain (remainder filled in from reference TRBV2 and TRBJ2-5): EPEVTQTPSHQVTQMGQEVILRCVPISNHLYFYWYRQILGQKVEFLVSFYNNEISEKSEIFDDQFSVERPDGSNFTLKIRSTKLEDSAMYFCASSEERGREETQYFGPGTRLLVL.

V usage is TRBV30 and J usage is TRBJ1-5, with D hard to call. Looked up from germline, CDR1 is GTSNPN and CDR2 is SVGIG (reference sequence). There are 15 residues in the CDR3. Trimming took off 3 bases at V and 0 bases at J, with 12 bases between the two ends. DNA of the CDR3: TGTGCCTGGAGGAGGCCACTGTGTAGCAATCAGCCCCAGCATTTT. Its protein is CAWRRPLCSNQPQHF.

This chain joins TRBV5-6 and TRBJ2-7; D gene ambiguous. There are 14 residues in the CDR3. Germline V gene lookup returns CDR1 SGHDT and CDR2 YYEEEE. The V end was cut by 0 bases, the J end by 3 bases, with 10 bases between. The CDR3 protein is CASSLARINYEQYV. The CDR3 nucleotides read TGTGCCAGCAGCTTGGCCCGGATTAACTACGAGCAGTACGTC.

CDR3 residues: CASSYSGTSRKTQYF. Here the CDR3 DNA reads TGTGCCAGCAGTTACTCAGGGACTAGTCGGAAGACCCAGTACTTC. This chain uses TRBV6-5 with TRBJ2-5, with 8 bases matching TRBD2. CDR3 length: 15 amino acids. Per the germline V gene, CDR1 is MNHEY and CDR2 is SVGAGI. After removal of 0 bases from V and 6 bases from J, the junction contained 6 bases not matched to a gene.

The rearrangement links TRBV11-2 to TRBJ2-5, with 7 bases that match TRBD2. CDR1 is SGHAT and CDR2 is FQNNGV in the germline V gene. Trimming cost V 1 base and J 0 bases; bases outside gene matches: 2. This CDR3 is built from 15 residues. CDR3 residues: CASSLGGGYQETQYF. DNA of the CDR3: TGTGCCAGCAGCTTAGGGGGGGGGTACCAAGAGACCCAGTACTTC. Full variable domain (missing parts from reference TRBV11-2 and TRBJ2-5): EAGVAQSPRYKIIEKRQSVAFWCNPISGHATLYWYQQILGQGPKLLIQFQNNGVVDDSQLPKDRFSAERLKGVDSTLKIQPAKLEDSAVYLCASSLGGGYQETQYFGPGTRLLVL.

The chain employs TRBV18 and TRBJ2-3; the D gene is possibly TRBD1 (6 bases). The V gene's germline CDR1 is KGHSH and CDR2 LQKENI. Trimming removed 2 bases from V and 4 bases from J, with 10 bases in between. This CDR3 spans 14 amino acids. The DNA of the CDR3 is TGTGCCAGCTCACCATTGCCAGGGGCAGATACGCAGTATTTT. Translating it yields CASSPLPGADTQYF.

The rearrangement joins TRBV7-2 to TRBJ1-3, with D unresolved. Germline V gives CDR1 SGHTA, CDR2 FQGNSA. Trimming pared 2 bases from V and 1 base from J, leaving 6 bases between. The CDR3 is made up of 14 amino acids. CDR3 coding DNA: TGTGCCAGCAGCTTATTCCAATCTGGAAACACCATATATTTT. Translating it yields CASSLFQSGNTIYF.

The J gene is TRBJ2-5, the V gene TRBV29-1, with 11 bases fitting TRBD1. Germline CDR1 SQVTM, CDR2 ANQGSEA. V shed 4 bases and J 3 bases; nucleotides not matched to a gene: 7. CDR3 size: 15 residues. The CDR3 is CSVGGTGGVKETQYF. The CDR3 DNA sequence: TGCAGCGTTGGGGGGACAGGGGGAGTCAAAGAGACCCAGTACTTC. The full variable domain, completed using reference TRBV29-1 and TRBJ2-5, is SAVISQKPSRDICQRGTSLTIQCQVDSQVTMMFWYRQQPGQSLTLIATANQGSEATYESGFVIDKFPISRPNLTFSTLTVSNMSPEDSSIYLCSVGGTGGVKETQYFGPGTRLLVL.

The CDR3 loop is CASSEREDRPQHF. CDR3 in DNA: TGTGCCAGCAGTGAAAGGGAAGACAGGCCCCAGCATTTT. The chain couples TRBV6-1 to TRBJ1-5, with D perhaps TRBD1 (5 bases). V was trimmed by 2 bases and J by 9 bases, leaving 11 bases between them. Germline CDR1 MNHNS, CDR2 SASEGT. The CDR3 runs to 13 residues.

Concerning this clone itself: The identical CDR3 is also encoded by other nucleotide sequences in the sample. The chain couples TRBV19 to TRBJ2-7; 13 nucleotides agree with TRBD2. V shed 5 bases and J 4 bases; nucleotides not matched to a gene: 5. Germline assignment: CDR1 LNHDA and CDR2 SQIVND (reference sequence). The CDR3 has 15 residues. CDR3 in amino acids: CASSATSGRGYEQYF. CDR3 DNA sequence: TGTGCCAGTAGTGCCACTAGCGGGAGGGGATACGAGCAGTACTTC.